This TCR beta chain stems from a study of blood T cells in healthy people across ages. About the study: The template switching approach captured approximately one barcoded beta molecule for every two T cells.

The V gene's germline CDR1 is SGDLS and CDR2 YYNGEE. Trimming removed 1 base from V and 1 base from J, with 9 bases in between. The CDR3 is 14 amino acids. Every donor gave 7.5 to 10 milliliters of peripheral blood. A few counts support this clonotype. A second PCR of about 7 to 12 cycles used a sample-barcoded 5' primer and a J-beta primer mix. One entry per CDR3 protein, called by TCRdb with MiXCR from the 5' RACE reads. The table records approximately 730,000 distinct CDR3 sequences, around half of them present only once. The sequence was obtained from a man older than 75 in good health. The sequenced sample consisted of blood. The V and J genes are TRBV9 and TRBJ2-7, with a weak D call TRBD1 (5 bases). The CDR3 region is CASSVQGQSYEQYF. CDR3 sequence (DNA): TGTGCCAGCAGCGTACAGGGCCAATCCTACGAGCAGTACTTC.